A single sample is the source of the 3 T cell receptor beta chains below, sequenced in a study of blood T cell repertoires in COVID-19. Method: immunoSEQ multiplex PCR; TCRdb's copy keeps in-frame clones and lacks some. Of roughly 260,000 clones in the sample, approximately 86% were seen once. Specimen: PBMCs or T cells enriched from blood (not recorded which). The receptor source for this set is a woman aged 18-29 years who had recovered from COVID-19.

This clone appeared a few times. The chain uses TRBV7-9 and TRBJ1-6; weak D call: TRBD1 (5 bases). Germline V gene lookup returns CDR1 SEHNR and CDR2 FQNEAQ (reference sequence). V was trimmed by 3 bases and J by 2 bases, leaving 11 bases between them. CDR3 length: 16 residues. The CDR3 here is CASSLGGATYNSPLHF. CDR3 coding DNA: TGTGCCAGCAGCTTGGGAGGGGCCACCTATAATTCACCCCTCCACTTT.

This clone was seen many times. This sample also contains other DNA sequences that code for the same CDR3. V usage is TRBV12-3 or TRBV12-4 and J usage is TRBJ1-2; D is unresolved. Trimming removed 3 bases from V and 1 base from J, with 6 bases in between. The CDR3 extends over 13 amino acids. In DNA form, the CDR3 reads TGTGCCAGCAGTTTTCGGGGTAACTATGGCTACACCTTC. Translation: CASSFRGNYGYTF.

This rearrangement joins TRBV3-1 (or the pseudogene TRBV3-2) to TRBJ2-1; 11 nucleotides align to TRBD2. This CDR3 is 20 amino acids long. V lost 4 bases, J lost 0 bases, and 14 bases stayed unmatched. Germline CDR1 reads LGHDT; CDR2 reads YNNKEL (reference sequence). As DNA, the CDR3 is TGTGCCAGCAGCCCGAAACCGGGACTAGCGGTGGGGAGCTCCTACAATGAGCAGTTCTTC. It codes for CASSPKPGLAVGSSYNEQFF.